Sequencing of this T cell receptor beta chain was carried out in a study of blood T cell repertoires in COVID-19. Authors' data handling: Estimation of nucleated cell counts was performed using reference gene primer amplification. Assay: immunoSEQ multiplex PCR; the TCRdb copy retains only in-frame clones and omits some. D and trimming come from the DNA, and the V and J calls and clone size come from that table. The profile shows about 210,000 clones, around 81% of them singletons. Recruits, aged roughly 18 to 89 years, lived in roughly 22 US areas. This CDR3 is 15 amino acids long. Germline CDR1 and CDR2: SGHTA and FQGNSA. V gave up 4 bases and J gave up 8 bases; unmatched junction bases: 8.

This clonotype was sampled from a man under 40 with acute COVID-19. This chain links TRBV7-2 with TRBJ2-1, with 10 bases fitting TRBD2. Sample: PBMCs or T cells enriched from blood (not recorded which). The CDR3 here is CASSYQSGGAHEQFF. CDR3 DNA: TGTGCCAGCAGCTACCAGAGCGGGGGGGCTCATGAGCAGTTCTTC.